The 29 T cell receptor beta chains below come from one sample, sequenced in a study of T cell responses to AZD1222 COVID-19 vaccine. Assay used: immunoSEQ multiplex PCR; TCRdb lists only in-frame clones, some missing. The profile covers 110,000 to 150,000 clones, with about 92% appearing a single time and about 12% taken by the ten largest. This sample comprised peripheral blood, obtained after recovery from COVID-19. The receptors originated from an adult who had recovered from COVID-19.

This chain uses TRBV19 with TRBJ1-1; D perhaps matches TRBD1 (6 bases). Trimming shortened V by 1 base and J by 0 bases, and 12 bases separated the two germline ends. Per the germline V gene, CDR1 is LNHDA and CDR2 is SQIVND (reference sequence). This CDR3 contains 16 residues. CDR3 sequence reads: CASSIGVRTVNTEAFF. In DNA, the CDR3 is TGTGCCAGTAGTATAGGGGTCCGGACAGTGAACACTGAAGCTTTCTTT. The variable domain in full, with the rest retrieved from reference TRBV19 and TRBJ1-1, is DGGITQSPKYLFRKEGQNVTLSCEQNLNHDAMYWYRQDPGQGLRLIYYSQIVNDFQKGDIAEGYSVSREKKESFPLTVTSAQKNPTAFYLCASSIGVRTVNTEAFFGQGTRLTVV.

This clone came up a few times. This rearrangement joins TRBV19 to TRBJ1-2, with a weak D call TRBD1 (5 bases). The V end was cut by 5 bases, the J end by 5 bases, with 18 bases between. CDR3 length: 15 amino acids. Germline lookup yields CDR1 LNHDA and CDR2 SQIVND (reference sequence). The CDR3 here is CASSPGDSLGYGYTF. The CDR3, as DNA: TGTGCCAGTAGTCCCGGGGACTCGTTGGGGTATGGCTACACCTTC.

The chain couples TRBV10-2 to TRBJ2-2; maybe TRBD1 (6 bases). The CDR3 is 15 amino acids. Trimming removed 6 bases from V and 0 bases from J, with 11 bases in between. Looked up from germline, CDR1 is WSHSY and CDR2 is SAAADI. The CDR3 nucleotides are TGCGCCAGCAGCCGGACAGTATCGAACACCGGGGAGCTGTTTTTT. As protein: CASSRTVSNTGELFF.

The chain employs TRBV4-1 and TRBJ1-5, with D maybe TRBD1 (6 bases). Trimming stripped 0 bases from V and 1 base from J, with 13 bases between. The V gene's germline CDR1 is MGHRA and CDR2 YSYEKL. This CDR3 spans 17 amino acids. The CDR3 is CASSQDYRRGSNQPQHF. The DNA for the CDR3 is TGCGCCAGCAGCCAAGATTATCGCAGGGGAAGCAATCAGCCCCAGCATTTT.

The V call is TRBV5-1, the J call TRBJ1-1; D is unclear. Germline assignment: CDR1 SGHRS and CDR2 YFSETQ. Deletions cut 4 bases from V and 3 bases from J, with 19 bases between. The CDR3 covers 16 residues. The CDR3 DNA reads as TGCGCCAGCAGCCCCGGCAGCCTTCATGAGTACACTGAAGCTTTCTTT. Residues: CASSPGSLHEYTEAFF.

This clone was found once. This chain connects TRBV19 to TRBJ1-3; D might be TRBD1 (6 bases). The V end was cut by 5 bases, the J end by 0 bases, with 11 bases between. Per germline, CDR1 LNHDA and CDR2 SQIVND (reference sequence). The CDR3 spans 15 residues. This CDR3 is CASSPRGLSGNTIYF. In nucleotides, the CDR3 is TGTGCCAGTAGTCCCAGGGGACTCTCTGGAAACACCATATATTTT.

The V gene is TRBV5-1, the J gene TRBJ2-3; D not certain. V dropped 0 bases and J dropped 0 bases, with 11 bases sitting between them. CDR1 SGHRS and CDR2 YFSETQ come from the germline V gene. The CDR3 extends over 16 amino acids. The CDR3 region is CASSLDIGPSTDTQYF. The CDR3 region has the DNA TGCGCCAGCAGCTTGGATATTGGCCCAAGCACAGATACGCAGTATTTT.

The chain carries TRBV18 and TRBJ2-1; D not certain. The V end lost 0 bases, the J end lost 7 bases, and 7 bases lay between the germline ends. CDR1 KGHSH and CDR2 LQKENI come from the germline V gene. CDR3 length: 13 residues. The chain's CDR3 is CASSPPTYNEQFF. DNA for the CDR3: TGTGCCAGCTCACCACCGACTTATAATGAGCAGTTCTTC.

Of note for this clone: Germline and junction disagree at one end, which may indicate a read error. The chain carries TRBV29-1 and TRBJ2-3, with D uncertain. The CDR3 runs 11 residues. Germline lookup yields CDR1 SQVTM and CDR2 ANQGSEA. CDR3 nucleotide sequence: TGCAGCGCTGAAGGTAGGGATACGCAGTATTTT. It is translated as CSAEGRDTQYF.

The rearrangement uses TRBV7-9 and TRBJ1-1; 8 bases map to TRBD1. The V and J ends lost 4 bases and 4 bases, in that order; junction bases with no gene match: 5. The length of the CDR3 is 14 residues. CDR1 and CDR2 from the germline V gene are SEHNR and FQNEAQ (reference sequence). The CDR3 sequence: CASSSRQGTTEAFF. In DNA form, the CDR3 reads TGTGCCAGCAGCTCAAGACAGGGGACCACTGAAGCTTTCTTT.

The chain is built from TRBV7-2 and TRBJ2-6; D unresolved. This CDR3 contains 15 residues. V was pared by 2 bases and J by 3 bases, with 8 bases between. Germline V gene lookup returns CDR1 SGHTA and CDR2 FQGNSA. CDR3 residues: CASSLRHRGANVLTF. The DNA for the CDR3 is TGTGCCAGCAGCTTACGCCATCGTGGGGCCAACGTCCTGACTTTC. The full variable domain, in which reference TRBV7-2 and TRBJ2-6 provide the parts outside the CDR3, is GAGVSQSPSNKVTEKGKDVELRCDPISGHTALYWYRQSLGQGLEFLIYFQGNSAPDKSGLPSDRFSAERTGGSVSTLTIQRTQQEDSAVYLCASSLRHRGANVLTFGAGSRLTVL.

The CDR3 region is CAWTIGGNQPQHF. As DNA, the CDR3 is TGTGCCTGGACCATCGGGGGCAATCAGCCCCAGCATTTT. The genes are TRBV30 and TRBJ1-5; D unresolved. This CDR3 contains 13 residues. Germline lookup yields CDR1 GTSNPN and CDR2 SVGIG (reference sequence). V was shortened by 4 bases and J by 2 bases, with 9 bases between the two germline ends.

The chain employs TRBV12-5 and TRBJ2-1; TRBD1 is a possible D gene (6 bases). The CDR3 totals 16 residues. Looked up from germline, CDR1 is LGHNT and CDR2 is FRNRAP. V lost 0 bases, J lost 8 bases, and 17 bases lay in between. Here the CDR3 reads CASGLVLSRQVHEQFF. The CDR3 DNA reads as TGTGCTAGTGGTTTGGTACTGTCGCGACAGGTCCATGAGCAGTTCTTC. The full variable domain, with the rest looked up from reference TRBV12-5 and TRBJ2-1, is DARVTQTPRHKVTEMGQEVTMRCQPILGHNTVFWYRQTMMQGLELLAYFRNRAPLDDSGMPKDRFSAEMPDATLATLKIQPSEPRDSAVYFCASGLVLSRQVHEQFFGPGTRLTVL.

V is TRBV27 and J is TRBJ1-6; TRBD1 agrees at 10 bases. The CDR3 loop spans 15 amino acids. With 5 bases clipped from V and 9 bases from J, the junction kept 7 bases outside the gene matches. Germline assignment: CDR1 MNHEY and CDR2 SMNVEV (reference sequence). The CDR3 DNA reads as TGTGCCAGCAGTCTCGGACAGGGGGGAGGTTCACCCCTCCACTTT. It specifies CASSLGQGGGSPLHF.

CDR3 in DNA: TGTGCCAGCTCACCGGACAGGGGAGTCAACGAGCAGTACTTC. The encoded protein is CASSPDRGVNEQYF. The rearrangement joins TRBV18 to TRBJ2-7; TRBD1 agrees at 9 bases. There are 14 residues in the CDR3. The ends lost 3 bases at V and 5 bases at J; junction bases unmatched: 5. From germline, CDR1 is KGHSH and CDR2 LQKENI.

V usage is TRBV5-8 and J usage is TRBJ2-1, with 15 positions matching TRBD2. Germline CDR1 reads SGHTS; CDR2 reads YDEGEE. This CDR3 comprises 18 residues. Trimming removed 4 bases from V and 6 bases from J; junction bases left unmatched: 11. Here the CDR3 DNA reads TGTGCCAGCAGCCCGTGGACTAGCGGGAGGGCCGAATCCAATGAGCAGTTCTTC. Translation: CASSPWTSGRAESNEQFF.

V usage is TRBV29-1 and J usage is TRBJ1-4, with TRBD1 matching over 9 bases. This CDR3 is built from 14 residues. V gave up 6 bases and J gave up 5 bases; unmatched junction bases: 7. CDR1 and CDR2 (germline): SQVTM, ANQGSEA. This CDR3 is CSVNSGTGNEKLFF. The CDR3 DNA reads TGCAGCGTGAACTCCGGGACAGGGAATGAAAAACTGTTTTTT.

The chain employs TRBV27 and TRBJ2-1; 8 nucleotides agree with TRBD2. CDR1 MNHEY and CDR2 SMNVEV come from the germline V gene (reference sequence). This CDR3 contains 15 residues. The ends lost 5 bases at V and 7 bases at J; junction bases unmatched: 10. CDR3 loop: CASSPRAGAINEQFF. The CDR3 nucleotides are TGTGCCAGCAGTCCTCGAGCGGGAGCAATAAATGAGCAGTTCTTC.

J is TRBJ2-1 and V is TRBV5-4, with 15 bases fitting TRBD2. This CDR3 has 17 amino acids. V lost 0 bases, J lost 3 bases, and 1 base stayed unmatched. Germline V lookup: CDR1 SGHNT, CDR2 YYREEE (reference sequence). The CDR3 DNA sequence: TGTGCCAGCAGCTTGGGGACTAGCGGGAGGGGCTACAATGAGCAGTTCTTC. Its protein is CASSLGTSGRGYNEQFF.

J is TRBJ2-2 and V is TRBV12-3 or TRBV12-4; 7 bases align to TRBD2. There are 13 residues in the CDR3. J gave up 11 bases and V 4 bases, and 7 bases lay outside the gene matches. CDR3 sequence: CASSSGEGRELFF. The CDR3 nucleotides are TGTGCCAGCAGTTCTGGGGAGGGGAGAGAGCTGTTTTTT.

CDR3 residues: CASSTTDEGNIQYF. The CDR3 nucleotides are TGTGCCAGCAGCACCACCGATGAGGGAAACATTCAGTACTTC. The chain joins TRBV5-8 to TRBJ2-4; TRBD2 might be the D (5 bases). With 4 bases removed from V and 6 bases from J, the gap between germline ends came to 14 bases. Looked up from germline, CDR1 is SGHTS and CDR2 is YDEGEE. The CDR3 has 14 residues.

V gene TRBV19 combines with J gene TRBJ1-5; 11 bases line up with TRBD1. Germline V lookup: CDR1 LNHDA, CDR2 SQIVND (reference sequence). The CDR3 loop spans 15 amino acids. V lost 5 bases and J lost 6; bases outside the gene matches: 6. In DNA form, the CDR3 reads TGTGCCAGTAGTGAGGGGACAGGGGGTACTCAGCCCCAGCATTTT. Its translation is CASSEGTGGTQPQHF.

This clone has only one observation. The chain has TRBV7-9 and TRBJ2-7; D remains ambiguous. The CDR3 has 11 amino acids. Germline assignment: CDR1 SEHNR and CDR2 FQNEAQ (reference sequence). The V end lost 7 bases, the J end lost 2 bases, and 6 bases lay between the germline ends. The CDR3 nucleotides read TGTGCCAGCATAGGTGCCTACGAGCAGTACTTC. Translation: CASIGAYEQYF.

The V and J genes are TRBV4-1 and TRBJ2-5; D may be TRBD1 (6 bases). The V gene's germline CDR1 is MGHRA and CDR2 YSYEKL. This CDR3 has 15 amino acids. The V and J ends lost 3 bases and 5 bases respectively, with 16 bases between them. The CDR3 DNA reads TGCGCCAGCAGCCACCTACAGGGCGGATCGGAGACCCAGTACTTC. This codes for CASSHLQGGSETQYF.

The chain recombines TRBV2 with TRBJ1-4; D gene ambiguous. There are 15 residues in the CDR3. Per germline, CDR1 SNHLY and CDR2 FYNNEI. The V gene lost 6 bases and the J gene lost 8 bases, with 19 bases spanning the gap. CDR3 sequence: CASSLIRVPYEKLFF. The CDR3 bases are TGTGCCAGCAGCCTAATCCGGGTTCCTTACGAAAAACTGTTTTTT. Variable domain in full (rest from reference TRBV2 and TRBJ1-4): EPEVTQTPSHQVTQMGQEVILRCVPISNHLYFYWYRQILGQKVEFLVSFYNNEISEKSEIFDDQFSVERPDGSNFTLKIRSTKLEDSAMYFCASSLIRVPYEKLFFGSGTQLSVL.

This sequence joins TRBV5-6 and TRBJ2-7; 8 bases line up with TRBD2. Germline V gene data show CDR1 as SGHDT and CDR2 as YYEEEE. The CDR3 sequence is 14 residues long. The V gene end was trimmed by 0 bases and the J gene end by 5 bases; junction bases not matched to a gene: 4. The CDR3 DNA sequence: TGTGCCAGCAGCTTGGGGCAGCGGGAGAACGAGCAGTACTTC. Protein sequence: CASSLGQRENEQYF.

This chain connects TRBV7-9 to TRBJ2-7; 8 positions agree with TRBD2. The CDR3 is 16 residues long. Trimming at V came to 3 bases and at J to 5 bases, leaving 12 bases not matched to a gene. From germline, CDR1 is SEHNR and CDR2 FQNEAQ (reference sequence). The CDR3 nucleotides read TGTGCCAGCAGCTTTTGGGGCGGGAGGACGTCCCACGAGCAGTACTTC. It is translated as CASSFWGGRTSHEQYF.

The rearrangement uses TRBV5-1 and TRBJ2-7, with TRBD1 as a possible D gene (6 bases). V lost 4 bases, J lost 2 bases, and 13 bases lay in between. The CDR3 loop spans 14 amino acids. Germline V gives CDR1 SGHRS, CDR2 YFSETQ. The CDR3 DNA is TGCGCCAGCAGCCCCCCGGGACACCCCTACGAGCAGTACTTC. Its protein is CASSPPGHPYEQYF. The full variable domain, its missing parts supplied by reference TRBV5-1 and TRBJ2-7, is KAGVTQTPRYLIKTRGQQVTLSCSPISGHRSVSWYQQTPGQGLQFLFEYFSETQRNKGNFPGRFSGRQFSNSRSEMNVSTLELGDSALYLCASSPPGHPYEQYFGPGTRLTVT.

The rearrangement links TRBV7-2 to TRBJ2-1, with D tentatively TRBD2 (6 bases). The CDR3 has 15 residues. Germline V gene lookup returns CDR1 SGHTA and CDR2 FQGNSA. Trimming took 5 bases from V and 5 from J, leaving 16 bases between them. The CDR3 DNA reads as TGTGCCAGCAGCCCCGCAGTGGGACTGCACAATGAGCAGTTCTTC. Translated, it gives CASSPAVGLHNEQFF. Full variable domain (missing parts from reference TRBV7-2 and TRBJ2-1): GAGVSQSPSNKVTEKGKDVELRCDPISGHTALYWYRQSLGQGLEFLIYFQGNSAPDKSGLPSDRFSAERTGGSVSTLTIQRTQQEDSAVYLCASSPAVGLHNEQFFGPGTRLTVL.